Listed below are T cell receptor beta chains from one sample, sequenced in a study of T cells in Graves' hyperthyroidism and ophthalmopathy. In TCRdb, the multiplex PCR reads were re-called with MiXCR into one record per CDR3 protein. The sample records about 380,000 distinct CDR3 sequences, around a sixth being singletons. Sample: blood. These receptor sequences come from a young man with Graves' ophthalmopathy. Both conserved end residues are part of each CDR3. The D gene is left open where the match is weak. Clone size is stated in some rows and not others, as once, few, many or a class when expanded.

>TRBD2|TRBV5-1|TRBJ2-3|few
TGCGCCAGCAGCCTAAGCGGGGGAGTAGATACGCAGTATTTT
CASSLSGGVDTQYF
>NA|TRBV19|TRBJ1-3|many
TGTGCCAGTAGTTCGGGCCTACACTCTGGAAACACCATATATTTT
CASSSGLHSGNTIYF
>NA|TRBV29-1|TRBJ2-7|once
TGCAGCGTCCTAGACAGCTCCTACGAGCAGTACTTC
CSVLDSSYEQYF
>TRBD2|TRBV4-1|TRBJ2-1|NA
TGCGCCAGCAGCCAAGATCCAACTAGCGGGGGGGGCTACGAGCAGTTCTTC
CASSQDPTSGGGYEQFF
>NA|TRBV9|TRBJ2-2|NA
TGTGCCAGCAGCGTAGTGAGTCTCGGGGCCGCGAACACCGGGGAGCTGTTTTTT
CASSVVSLGAANTGELFF
>NA|TRBV9|TRBJ2-2|NA
TGTGCCAGCAGCGTAACAGACACCTACACCGGGGAGCTGTTTTTT
CASSVTDTYTGELFF
>NA|TRBV3-1|TRBJ1-2|many
TGTGCCAGCAGCCAAGTTCAGACTGATGGCTACACCTTC
CASSQVQTDGYTF
>TRBD2|TRBV9|TRBJ2-1|NA
TGTGCCAGCCCTGGGGGAGGGAGAGGTGAGCAGTTCTTC
CASPGGGRGEQFF
>TRBD2|TRBV3-1|TRBJ2-1|NA
TGTGCCAGCAGCCTTGGGACTAGCGGGAGGGGGGAGCAGTTCTTC
CASSLGTSGRGEQFF
>NA|TRBV29-1|TRBJ1-2|NA
TGCAGCGTTCTTGAAAACGGGTATCGGGGCTACACCTTC
CSVLENGYRGYTF
>NA|TRBV6-1|TRBJ1-1|NA
TGTGCCAGCACCCGGATCGACAGCAACACTGAAGCTTTCTTT
CASTRIDSNTEAFF
>TRBD1|TRBV15|TRBJ1-1|many
TGTGCCACCAGACTGACAGGGGGCTTTAACACTGAAGCTTTCTTT
CATRLTGGFNTEAFF
>TRBD1|TRBV18|TRBJ1-1|many
TGTGCCAGCTCAAAGGGACAGGCCTTCACTGAAGCTTTCTTT
CASSKGQAFTEAFF
>NA|TRBV12-3/TRBV12-4|TRBJ2-1|NA
TGTGCCAGCAGTTTATTTGGAATCAATGAGCAGTTCTTC
CASSLFGINEQFF
>NA|TRBV7-2|TRBJ2-3|many
TGTGCCAGCAGCATGGGACAAAGCACAGATACGCAGTATTTT
CASSMGQSTDTQYF
>NA|TRBV6-1|TRBJ1-2|NA
TGTGCCAGCAGCTATGTGCTGGGGGGCGAGTTTCTCGGCTACACCTTC
CASSYVLGGEFLGYTF
>NA|TRBV7-9|TRBJ1-3|NA
TGTGCCAGCAGCCACAGGGATGGAAACACCATATATTTT
CASSHRDGNTIYF
>TRBD1|TRBV2|TRBJ1-5|many
TGTGCCAGCAGTACCCCGGGACAGGGCTCGGATATATTGAGCAATCAGCCCCAGCATTTT
CASSTPGQGSDILSNQPQHF
>NA|TRBV5-4|TRBJ1-6|NA
TGTGCCAGCAGCTCCGGGCCTCATGGGGATAATTCACCCCTCCACTTT
CASSSGPHGDNSPLHF
>NA|TRBV7-8|TRBJ1-2|few
TGTGCCAGCAGCTTAGATGGGCCCAACTATGGCTACACCTTC
CASSLDGPNYGYTF
>TRBD2|TRBV3-1|TRBJ2-5|many
TGTGCCAGCAGCCAAGACTCTACGGGGGGGACCCAGTACTTC
CASSQDSTGGTQYF